These 13 T cell receptor beta chains originate from one sample sequenced in a study of Graves' ophthalmopathy and Graves' hyperthyroidism. Amplified material comprised TCR beta CDR3 regions derived from RNA transcripts. The library came from an HTBI-primed first-round RT-PCR and a second-round multiplex PCR. TCRdb re-derived calls from the multiplex PCR reads in MiXCR, one entry per CDR3 protein. Of 300,000 to 400,000 distinct CDR3 sequences detected, approximately 18% appear once; the ten largest clones hold about 2.4%. The material sequenced was peripheral blood. The receptors were sampled from an adult woman with stable Graves' hyperthyroidism.

This clonotype has at least ten counts. The DNA of the CDR3 is TGTGCCAGCAGTTTACGGGGGGTAGGCAACTATGGCTACACCTTC. Protein sequence: CASSLRGVGNYGYTF. This chain links TRBV28 with TRBJ1-2, with D perhaps TRBD1 (5 bases). The CDR3 has 15 residues. Germline-derived CDR1 and CDR2 are MDHEN and SYDVKM. Deletions cut 2 bases from V and 2 bases from J, with 12 bases between.

This clonotype was seen ten or more times. The chain employs TRBV10-2 and TRBJ2-4, with a tentative D call TRBD2 (6 bases). V lost 4 bases and J lost 7, with 11 bases in between. Germline V gene data show CDR1 as WSHSY and CDR2 as SAAADI. The CDR3 has 13 residues. The chain's CDR3 is CASSAQGTNIQYF. Here the CDR3 DNA reads TGCGCCAGCAGTGCGCAAGGGACTAACATTCAGTACTTC.

The rearrangement links TRBV5-1 to TRBJ2-2, with a tentative D call TRBD2 (6 bases). The CDR3 contains 15 residues. The V gene lost 8 bases and the J gene lost 0 bases, with 14 bases spanning the gap. Per the germline V gene, CDR1 is SGHRS and CDR2 is YFSETQ. CDR3 sequence reads: CASGGGSANTGELFF. CDR3 sequence (DNA): TGCGCCAGTGGGGGAGGTTCCGCGAACACCGGGGAGCTGTTTTTT.

In its sample, this clonotype was seen many times. The J gene is TRBJ2-7, the V gene TRBV25-1; 7 bases align to TRBD1. CDR3 length equals 14 residues. V was clipped by 11 bases and J by 4 bases; unmatched bases: 14. CDR1 and CDR2 (germline): MGHDK, SYGVNS. CDR3 loop: CASSNATGWYEQYF. Written as DNA, the CDR3 is TGTGCCTCTTCAAACGCGACAGGGTGGTACGAGCAGTACTTC.

This clonotype was recorded at least ten times. V is TRBV12-3 or TRBV12-4 and J is TRBJ2-2, with D possibly TRBD2 on 5 matching bases. V was pared by 7 bases and J by 7 bases, with 22 bases between. There are 16 residues in the CDR3. CDR3 in amino acids: CASTEDPRGRIGELFF. The DNA for the CDR3 is TGTGCCAGCACTGAAGACCCTCGCGGGCGGATCGGGGAGCTGTTTTTT.

The rearrangement uses TRBV7-8 and TRBJ2-7, with 8 bases that match TRBD1. CDR3 size: 14 residues. Trimming removed 6 bases from V and 3 bases from J; junction bases left unmatched: 7. Germline assignment: CDR1 SGHVS and CDR2 FQNEAQ. The CDR3 DNA reads TGTGCCAGCAGTTACGACAGGGGCTACTACGAGCAGTACTTC. Translated, it gives CASSYDRGYYEQYF. The full variable domain, completed using reference TRBV7-8 and TRBJ2-7, is GAGVSQSPRYKVAKRGQDVALRCDPISGHVSLFWYQQALGQGPEFLTYFQNEAQLDKSGLPSDRFFAERPEGSVSTLKIQRTQQEDSAVYLCASSYDRGYYEQYFGPGTRLTVT.

This clonotype was found many times. This chain connects TRBV5-1 to TRBJ2-2; unclear D gene. V lost 7 bases to trimming and J lost 1 base, with 5 bases between them. CDR1 is SGHRS and CDR2 is YFSETQ in the germline V gene. The CDR3 is made up of 12 amino acids. The CDR3 is CASQRNTGELFF. Here the CDR3 DNA reads TGCGCCAGCCAGAGGAACACCGGGGAGCTGTTTTTT. The whole variable domain, remainder taken from reference TRBV5-1 and TRBJ2-2, is KAGVTQTPRYLIKTRGQQVTLSCSPISGHRSVSWYQQTPGQGLQFLFEYFSETQRNKGNFPGRFSGRQFSNSRSEMNVSTLELGDSALYLCASQRNTGELFFGEGSRLTVL.

The chain links TRBV20-1 to TRBJ2-5; D gene unclear. CDR1 and CDR2 (germline): DFQATT, SNEGSKA (reference sequence). Trimming took 6 bases from V and 2 from J, leaving 19 bases between them. CDR3 length equals 15 residues. CDR3 sequence (DNA): TGCAGTGCGATTTCTGGAACCACGTTACAAGAGACCCAGTACTTC. Protein product: CSAISGTTLQETQYF.

There are many counts of this clonotype. This chain connects TRBV20-1 to TRBJ2-7, with 10 bases fitting TRBD1. The V gene end was trimmed by 0 bases and the J gene end by 5 bases; junction bases not matched to a gene: 7. The germline V gene has CDR1 DFQATT and CDR2 SNEGSKA (reference sequence). The CDR3 length is 15 residues. CDR3 in DNA: TGCAGTGCTAGAGAAGCCTCGACAGGGGGCGACGAGCAGTACTTC. The encoded protein is CSAREASTGGDEQYF.

This clonotype was counted ten times or more. This chain uses TRBV2 with TRBJ1-5, with a tentative D call TRBD1 (5 bases). From germline, CDR1 is SNHLY and CDR2 FYNNEI. The CDR3 extends over 17 amino acids. The V end was cut by 8 bases, the J end by 0 bases, with 20 bases between. Here the CDR3 DNA reads TGTGCCAGCGCGAGAGCCCGACAGCCTTATAGCAATCAGCCCCAGCATTTT. Residues: CASARARQPYSNQPQHF.

This clonotype occurred many times. The chain employs TRBV20-1 and TRBJ2-5; 9 nucleotides align to TRBD2. The V gene end was trimmed by 0 bases and the J gene end by 3 bases; junction bases not matched to a gene: 5. CDR1 and CDR2 from the germline V gene are DFQATT and SNEGSKA (reference sequence). This CDR3 comprises 15 residues. Here the CDR3 reads CSARDAPSGKETQYF. The CDR3 DNA follows: TGCAGTGCTAGAGATGCGCCTAGCGGGAAAGAGACCCAGTACTTC.

This clonotype was observed at least ten times. The V and J genes are TRBV6-9 and TRBJ2-6; 7 bases fit TRBD1. The length of the CDR3 is 16 residues. Germline lookup yields CDR1 MNHGY and CDR2 SVAAGI. J gave up 2 bases and V 5 bases, and 6 bases lay outside the gene matches. CDR3 bases: TGTGCCAGCAGTCCGACAGGGTCCACTGGGGCCAACGTCCTGACTTTC. Its protein is CASSPTGSTGANVLTF.

In this sample, this clonotype turned up many times. The CDR3 coding sequence is TGTGCCAGCGGTCGTTCACCCCTCCACTTT. Translation gives CASGRSPLHF. The chain couples TRBV6-1 to TRBJ1-6; D unresolved. The germline V gene has CDR1 MNHNS and CDR2 SASEGT. The CDR3 loop spans 10 amino acids. V was clipped by 8 bases and J by 9 bases, with 5 bases between them.